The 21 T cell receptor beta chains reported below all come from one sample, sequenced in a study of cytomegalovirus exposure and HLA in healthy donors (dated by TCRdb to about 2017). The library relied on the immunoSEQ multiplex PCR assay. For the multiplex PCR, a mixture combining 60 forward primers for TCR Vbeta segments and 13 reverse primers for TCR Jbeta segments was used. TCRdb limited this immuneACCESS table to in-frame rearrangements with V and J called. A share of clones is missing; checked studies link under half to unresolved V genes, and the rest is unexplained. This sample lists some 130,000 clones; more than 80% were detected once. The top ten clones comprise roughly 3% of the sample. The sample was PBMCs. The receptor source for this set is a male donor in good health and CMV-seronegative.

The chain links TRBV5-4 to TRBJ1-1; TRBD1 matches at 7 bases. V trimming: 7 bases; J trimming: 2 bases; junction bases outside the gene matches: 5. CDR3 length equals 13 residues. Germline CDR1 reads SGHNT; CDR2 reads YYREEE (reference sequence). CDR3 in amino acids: CASYRDRNTEAFF. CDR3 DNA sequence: TGTGCCAGCTACCGGGACAGAAACACTGAAGCTTTCTTT.

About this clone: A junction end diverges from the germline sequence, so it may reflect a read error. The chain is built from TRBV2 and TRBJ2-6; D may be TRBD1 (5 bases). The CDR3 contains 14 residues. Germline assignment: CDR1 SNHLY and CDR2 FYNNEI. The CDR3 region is CASSVGAGANGLTF. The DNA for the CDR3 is TGTGCCAGCAGTGTAGGGGCTGGGGCCAACGGCCTGACTTTC.

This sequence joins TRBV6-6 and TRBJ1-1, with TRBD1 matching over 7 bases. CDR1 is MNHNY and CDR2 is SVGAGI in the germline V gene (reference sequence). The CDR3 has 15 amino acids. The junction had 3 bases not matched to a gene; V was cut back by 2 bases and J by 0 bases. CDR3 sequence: CASSYEGAVNTEAFF. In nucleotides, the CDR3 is TGTGCCAGCAGTTACGAGGGGGCGGTGAACACTGAAGCTTTCTTT.

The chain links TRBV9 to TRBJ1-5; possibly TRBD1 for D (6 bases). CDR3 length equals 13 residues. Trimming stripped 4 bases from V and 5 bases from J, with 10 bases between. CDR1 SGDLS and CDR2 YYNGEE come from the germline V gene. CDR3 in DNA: TGTGCCAGCAGCCCAGGGGTTTATCAGCCCCAGCATTTT. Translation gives CASSPGVYQPQHF.

The CDR3 DNA is TGCGCCAGCAGCCAAGATTGGAGGATGAATAATTCACCCCTCCACTTT. Translation: CASSQDWRMNNSPLHF. The chain has TRBV4-1 and TRBJ1-6, with D unclear. Germline V gene sequence: CDR1 MGHRA, CDR2 YSYEKL. The V gene lost 0 bases and the J gene lost 5 bases, with 11 bases spanning the gap. This CDR3 spans 16 amino acids.

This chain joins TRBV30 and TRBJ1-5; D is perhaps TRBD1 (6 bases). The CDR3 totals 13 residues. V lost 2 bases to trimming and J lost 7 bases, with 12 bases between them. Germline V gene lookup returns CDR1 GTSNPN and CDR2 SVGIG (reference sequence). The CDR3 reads CAWSHAGEQPQHF. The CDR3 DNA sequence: TGTGCCTGGAGTCATGCAGGGGAACAGCCCCAGCATTTT.

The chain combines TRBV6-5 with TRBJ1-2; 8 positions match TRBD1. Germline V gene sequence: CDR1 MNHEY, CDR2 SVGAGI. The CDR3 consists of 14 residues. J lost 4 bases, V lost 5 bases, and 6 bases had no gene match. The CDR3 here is CASSRDRGVYGYTF. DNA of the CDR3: TGTGCCAGCAGTCGCGACAGGGGAGTCTATGGCTACACCTTC.

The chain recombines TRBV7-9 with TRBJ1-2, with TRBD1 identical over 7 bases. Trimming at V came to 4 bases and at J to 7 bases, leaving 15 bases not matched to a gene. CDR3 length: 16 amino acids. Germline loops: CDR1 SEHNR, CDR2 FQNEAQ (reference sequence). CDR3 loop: CASSSRVWQGVVGYTF. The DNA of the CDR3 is TGTGCCAGCAGCTCCCGGGTTTGGCAGGGGGTAGTTGGCTACACCTTC.

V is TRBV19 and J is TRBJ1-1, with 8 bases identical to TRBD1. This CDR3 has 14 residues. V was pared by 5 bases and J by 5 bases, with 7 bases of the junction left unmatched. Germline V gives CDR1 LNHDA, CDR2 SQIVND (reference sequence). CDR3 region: CASSPPRGRTEAFF. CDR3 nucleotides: TGTGCCAGTAGTCCCCCCAGGGGGCGGACTGAAGCTTTCTTT.

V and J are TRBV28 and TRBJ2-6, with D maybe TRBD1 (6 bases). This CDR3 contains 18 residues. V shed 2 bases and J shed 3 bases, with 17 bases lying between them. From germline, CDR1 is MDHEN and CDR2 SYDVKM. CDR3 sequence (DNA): TGTGCCAGCAGTTTACTCCACCTTACAGGGAATGGGGCCAACGTCCTGACTTTC. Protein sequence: CASSLLHLTGNGANVLTF.

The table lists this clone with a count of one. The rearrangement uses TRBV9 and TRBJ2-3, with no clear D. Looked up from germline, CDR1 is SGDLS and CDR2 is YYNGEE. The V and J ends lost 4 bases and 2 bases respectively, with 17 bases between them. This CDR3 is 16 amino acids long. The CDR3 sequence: CASSHSSSAATDTQYF. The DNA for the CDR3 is TGTGCCAGCAGCCATTCTAGTTCGGCCGCCACAGATACGCAGTATTTT.

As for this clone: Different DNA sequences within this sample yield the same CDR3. The CDR3 is CASSPGGQGSYEQYF. Written as DNA, the CDR3 is TGCGCCAGCAGCCCTGGGGGACAGGGTTCCTACGAGCAGTACTTC. The chain has TRBV4-3 and TRBJ2-7; 9 bases map to TRBD1. After removal of 4 bases from V and 1 base from J, the junction contained 5 bases not matched to a gene. There are 15 residues in the CDR3. CDR1 is LGHNA, CDR2 YSLEER, per germline.

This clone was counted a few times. The CDR3 DNA follows: TGTGCCAGTTTACAGGTGGGCTATGGCTACACCTTC. This codes for CASLQVGYGYTF. The chain couples TRBV19 to TRBJ1-2, with D possibly TRBD1 on 5 matching bases. The germline CDR1 and CDR2 sequences are LNHDA and SQIVND (reference sequence). The CDR3 sequence is 12 residues long. V lost 8 bases to trimming and J lost 4 bases, with 11 bases between them.

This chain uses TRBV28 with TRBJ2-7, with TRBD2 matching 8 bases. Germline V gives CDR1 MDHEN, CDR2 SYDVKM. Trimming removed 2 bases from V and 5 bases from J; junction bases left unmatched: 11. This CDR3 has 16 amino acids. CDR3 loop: CASSLLVGGEKDEQYF. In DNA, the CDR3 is TGTGCCAGCAGTTTACTCGTCGGGGGGGAAAAGGACGAGCAGTACTTC.

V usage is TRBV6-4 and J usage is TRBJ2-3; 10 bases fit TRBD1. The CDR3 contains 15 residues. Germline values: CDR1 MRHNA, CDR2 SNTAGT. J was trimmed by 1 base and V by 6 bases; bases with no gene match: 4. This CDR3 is CASSSGTGGTDTQYF. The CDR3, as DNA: TGTGCCAGCAGCTCCGGGACAGGGGGCACAGATACGCAGTATTTT.

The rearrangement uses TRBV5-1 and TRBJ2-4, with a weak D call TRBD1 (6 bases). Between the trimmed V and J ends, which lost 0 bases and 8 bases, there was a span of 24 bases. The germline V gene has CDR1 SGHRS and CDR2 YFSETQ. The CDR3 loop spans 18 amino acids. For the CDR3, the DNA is TGCGCCAGCAGCTTGGGGGGAGCAGGGGCCTCTTATATTGACATTCAGTACTTC. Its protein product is CASSLGGAGASYIDIQYF. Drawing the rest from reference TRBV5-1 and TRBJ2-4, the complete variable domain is KAGVTQTPRYLIKTRGQQVTLSCSPISGHRSVSWYQQTPGQGLQFLFEYFSETQRNKGNFPGRFSGRQFSNSRSEMNVSTLELGDSALYLCASSLGGAGASYIDIQYFGAGTRLSVL.

CDR3 in amino acids: CASSSGQGGTEAFF. The DNA for the CDR3 is TGTGCCAGCAGCTCGGGACAGGGGGGGACTGAAGCTTTCTTT. The chain recombines TRBV6-1 with TRBJ1-1; 11 nucleotides align to TRBD1. CDR1 is MNHNS, CDR2 SASEGT, per germline. CDR3 size: 14 residues. V trimming: 6 bases; J trimming: 5 bases; junction bases outside the gene matches: 5.

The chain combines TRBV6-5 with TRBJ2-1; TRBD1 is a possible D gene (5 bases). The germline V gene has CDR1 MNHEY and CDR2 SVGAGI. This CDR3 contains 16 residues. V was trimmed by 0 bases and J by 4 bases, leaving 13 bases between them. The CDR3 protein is CASSYSGQTTYNEQFF. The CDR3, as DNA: TGTGCCAGCAGTTACTCGGGGCAGACCACATACAATGAGCAGTTCTTC.

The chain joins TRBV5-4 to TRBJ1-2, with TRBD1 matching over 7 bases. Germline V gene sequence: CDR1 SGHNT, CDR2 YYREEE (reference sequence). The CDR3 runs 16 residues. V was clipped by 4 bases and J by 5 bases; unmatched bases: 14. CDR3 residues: CASSPNRPGGLYGYTF. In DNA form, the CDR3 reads TGTGCCAGCAGCCCTAATAGGCCAGGGGGGTTATATGGCTACACCTTC.

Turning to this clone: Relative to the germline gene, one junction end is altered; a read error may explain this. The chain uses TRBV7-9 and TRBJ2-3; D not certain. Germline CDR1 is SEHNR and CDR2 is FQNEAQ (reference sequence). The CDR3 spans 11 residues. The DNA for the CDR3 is TGTTCCAGCAGCTCTACAGATACGCAGTATTTT. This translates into CSSSSTDTQYF.

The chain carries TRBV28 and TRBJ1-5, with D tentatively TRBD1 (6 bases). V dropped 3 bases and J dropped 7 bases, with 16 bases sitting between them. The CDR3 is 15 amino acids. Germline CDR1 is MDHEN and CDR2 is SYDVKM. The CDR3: CASSFIETGRQPQHF. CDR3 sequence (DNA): TGTGCCAGCAGTTTTATCGAAACAGGGCGGCAGCCCCAGCATTTT.